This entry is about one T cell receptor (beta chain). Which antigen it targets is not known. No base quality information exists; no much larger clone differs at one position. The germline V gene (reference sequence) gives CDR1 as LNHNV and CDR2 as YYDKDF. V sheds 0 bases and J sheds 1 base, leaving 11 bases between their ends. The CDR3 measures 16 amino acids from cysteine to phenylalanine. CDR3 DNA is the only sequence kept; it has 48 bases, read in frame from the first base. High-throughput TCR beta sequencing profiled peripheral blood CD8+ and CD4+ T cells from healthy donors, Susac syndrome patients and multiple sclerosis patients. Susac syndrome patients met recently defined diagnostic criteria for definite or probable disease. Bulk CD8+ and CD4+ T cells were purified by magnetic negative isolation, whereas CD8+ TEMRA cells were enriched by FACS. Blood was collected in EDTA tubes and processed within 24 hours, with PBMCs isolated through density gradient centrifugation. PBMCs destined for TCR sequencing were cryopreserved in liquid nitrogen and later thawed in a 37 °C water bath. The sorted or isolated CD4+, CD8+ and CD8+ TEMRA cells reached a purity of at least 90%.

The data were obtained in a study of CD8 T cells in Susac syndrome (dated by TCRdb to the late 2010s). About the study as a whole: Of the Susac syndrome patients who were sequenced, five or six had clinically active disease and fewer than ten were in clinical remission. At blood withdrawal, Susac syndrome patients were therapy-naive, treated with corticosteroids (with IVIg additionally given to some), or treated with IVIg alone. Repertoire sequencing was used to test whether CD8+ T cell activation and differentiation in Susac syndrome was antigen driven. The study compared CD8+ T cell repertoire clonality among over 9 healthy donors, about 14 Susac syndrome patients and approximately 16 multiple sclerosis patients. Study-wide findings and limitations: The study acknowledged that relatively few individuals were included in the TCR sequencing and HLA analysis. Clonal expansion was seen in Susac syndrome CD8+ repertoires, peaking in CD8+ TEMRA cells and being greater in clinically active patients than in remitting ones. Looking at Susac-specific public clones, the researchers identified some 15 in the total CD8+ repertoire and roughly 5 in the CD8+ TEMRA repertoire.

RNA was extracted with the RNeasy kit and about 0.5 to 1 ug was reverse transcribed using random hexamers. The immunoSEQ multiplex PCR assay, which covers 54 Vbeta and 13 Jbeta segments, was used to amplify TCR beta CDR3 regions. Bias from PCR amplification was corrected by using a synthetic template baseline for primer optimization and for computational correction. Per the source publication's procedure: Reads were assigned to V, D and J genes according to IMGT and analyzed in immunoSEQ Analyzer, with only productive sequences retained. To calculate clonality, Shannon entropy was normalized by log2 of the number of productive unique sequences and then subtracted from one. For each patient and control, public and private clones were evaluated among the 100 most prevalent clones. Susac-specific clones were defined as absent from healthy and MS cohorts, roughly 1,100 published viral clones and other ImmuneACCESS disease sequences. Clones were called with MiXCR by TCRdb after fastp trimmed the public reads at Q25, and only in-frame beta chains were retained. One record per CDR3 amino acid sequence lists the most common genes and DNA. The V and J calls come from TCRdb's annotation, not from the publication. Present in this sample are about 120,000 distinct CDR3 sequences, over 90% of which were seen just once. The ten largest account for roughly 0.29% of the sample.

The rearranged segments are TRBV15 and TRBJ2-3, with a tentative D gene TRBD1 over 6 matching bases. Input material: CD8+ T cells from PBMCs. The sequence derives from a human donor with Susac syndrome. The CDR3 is CATSRDRHRGTDTQYF. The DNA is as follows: TGTGCCACCAGCAGAGATCGCCACAGGGGCACAGATACGCAGTATTTT.